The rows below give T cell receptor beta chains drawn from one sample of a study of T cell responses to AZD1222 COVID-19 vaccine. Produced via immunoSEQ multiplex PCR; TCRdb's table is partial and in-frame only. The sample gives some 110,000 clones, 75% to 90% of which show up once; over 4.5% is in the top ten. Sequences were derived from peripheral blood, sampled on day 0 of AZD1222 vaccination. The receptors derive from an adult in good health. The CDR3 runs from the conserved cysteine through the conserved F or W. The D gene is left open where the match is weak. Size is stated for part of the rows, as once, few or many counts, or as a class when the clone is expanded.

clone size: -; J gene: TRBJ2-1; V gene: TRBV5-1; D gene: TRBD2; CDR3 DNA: TGCGCCAGCAGTTGGGCGGGAGGGAGTAATAATGAGCAGTTCTTC; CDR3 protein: CASSWAGGSNNEQFF
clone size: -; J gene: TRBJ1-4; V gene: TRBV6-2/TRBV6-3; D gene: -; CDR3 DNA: TGTGCCAGCAGTTACGATGCCGGACATTCAACTAATGAAAAACTGTTTTTT; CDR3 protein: CASSYDAGHSTNEKLFF
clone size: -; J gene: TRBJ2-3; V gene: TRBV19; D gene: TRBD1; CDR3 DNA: TGTGCCAGTAGTCAGACAGGGGGCCGAGAAGATACGCAGTATTTT; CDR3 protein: CASSQTGGREDTQYF
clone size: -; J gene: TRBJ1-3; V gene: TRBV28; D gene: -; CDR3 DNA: TGTGCCAGCAGTTATCGAAGAAACACCATATATTTT; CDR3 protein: CASSYRRNTIYF
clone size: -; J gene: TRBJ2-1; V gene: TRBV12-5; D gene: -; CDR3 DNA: TGTGCTAGTGGCACCCCCAGGGGGGGTAGCTCCTACAATGAGCAGTTCTTC; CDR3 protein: CASGTPRGGSSYNEQFF
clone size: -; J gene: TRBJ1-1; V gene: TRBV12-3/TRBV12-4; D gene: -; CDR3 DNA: TGTGCCAGCAGTTTTGGGGGAAACACTGAAGCTTTCTTT; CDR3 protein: CASSFGGNTEAFF
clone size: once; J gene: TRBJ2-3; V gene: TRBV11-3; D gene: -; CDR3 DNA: TGTGCCAGCAGCTTAAGGGGCACAGATACGCAGTATTTT; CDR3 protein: CASSLRGTDTQYF
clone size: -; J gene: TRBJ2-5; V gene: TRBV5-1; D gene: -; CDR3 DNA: TGCGCCAGCAGCTTGGGCGGGCATTACCAAGAGACCCAGTACTTC; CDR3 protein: CASSLGGHYQETQYF
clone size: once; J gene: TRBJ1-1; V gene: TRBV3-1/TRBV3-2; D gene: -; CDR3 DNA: TGTGCCAGCAGAGACAGCCCCTACACTGAAGCTTTCTTT; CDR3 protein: CASRDSPYTEAFF
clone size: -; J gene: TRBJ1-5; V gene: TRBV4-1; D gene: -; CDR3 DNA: TGCGCCAGCAGCCAAGCCGGACAGTTCAATCAGCCCCAGCATTTT; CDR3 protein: CASSQAGQFNQPQHF
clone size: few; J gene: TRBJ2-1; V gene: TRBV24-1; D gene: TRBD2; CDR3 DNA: TGTGCCACCAGCAAACCGGGACTAGCGGGAGACGAGCAGTTCTTC; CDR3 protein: CATSKPGLAGDEQFF
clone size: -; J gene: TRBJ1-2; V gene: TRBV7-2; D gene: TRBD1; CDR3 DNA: TGTGCCAGCAGCCAGGGACAGGACTATGGCTACACCTTC; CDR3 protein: CASSQGQDYGYTF
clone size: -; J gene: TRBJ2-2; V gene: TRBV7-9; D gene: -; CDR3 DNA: TGTGCCAGCAGCTTAGCTTGGAGCGCCGGGGAGCTGTTTTTT; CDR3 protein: CASSLAWSAGELFF
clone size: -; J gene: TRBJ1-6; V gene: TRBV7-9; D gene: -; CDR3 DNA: TGTGCCAGCAGCCTGGGGAGCTCCTATAATTCACCCCTCCACTTT; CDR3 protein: CASSLGSSYNSPLHF
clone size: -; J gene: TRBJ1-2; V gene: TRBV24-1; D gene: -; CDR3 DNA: TGTGCCACCAGTGATTTTGGGGACACTTTTAATGGCTACACCTTC; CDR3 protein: CATSDFGDTFNGYTF
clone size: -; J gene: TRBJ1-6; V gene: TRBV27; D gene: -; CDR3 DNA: TGTGCCAGCAGTTCCGACAGCAATTATAATTCACCCCTCCACTTT; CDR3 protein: CASSSDSNYNSPLHF
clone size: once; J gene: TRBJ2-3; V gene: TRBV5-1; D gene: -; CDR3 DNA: TGCGCCAGCAGCTTCGAGCGGAGACGGGATACGCAGTATTTT; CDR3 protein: CASSFERRRDTQYF
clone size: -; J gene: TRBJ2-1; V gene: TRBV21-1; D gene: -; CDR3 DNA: TGTGCCAGCCGACTGGGGGACGGGACCGTCTACAATGAGCAGTTCTTC; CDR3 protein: CASRLGDGTVYNEQFF
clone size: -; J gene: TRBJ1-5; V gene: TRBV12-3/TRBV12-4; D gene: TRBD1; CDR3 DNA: TGTGCCAGCAGGACAGGGCGCGATCAGCCCCAGCATTTT; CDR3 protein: CASRTGRDQPQHF
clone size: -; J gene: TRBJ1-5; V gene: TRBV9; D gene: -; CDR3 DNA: TGTGCCAGCAGCGTAGAGGGGAATAGCAATCAGCCCCAGCATTTT; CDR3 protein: CASSVEGNSNQPQHF
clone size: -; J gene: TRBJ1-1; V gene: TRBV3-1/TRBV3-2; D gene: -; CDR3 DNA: TGTGCCAGCAGCCAAGATTCCCAGGGTGGTAACACTGAAGCTTTCTTT; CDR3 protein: CASSQDSQGGNTEAFF
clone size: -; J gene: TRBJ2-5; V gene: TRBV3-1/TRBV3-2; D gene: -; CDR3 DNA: TGTGCCAGCACCCCGCTGGGCTTGGGCGAGACCCAGTACTTC; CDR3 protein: CASTPLGLGETQYF